These T cell receptor beta chains were read from a single sample in a study of T cells in Graves' hyperthyroidism and ophthalmopathy. From the multiplex PCR reads, TCRdb called clonotypes with MiXCR, one entry per CDR3 protein. The sample records 410,000 or so distinct CDR3 sequences, roughly 15% being singletons. Sequencing used blood. Receptors were obtained from a man between 18 and 35 years old with Graves' ophthalmopathy. Each CDR3 is given without its conserved first and last residue. Fields, in order: J gene, V gene, CDR3 protein.

J gene: TRBJ2-1; V gene: TRBV18; CDR3 protein: ASSPRGLAGFNEQF
J gene: TRBJ1-1; V gene: TRBV2; CDR3 protein: ASSPRWEAF
J gene: TRBJ2-2; V gene: TRBV4-1; CDR3 protein: ASSPERGVGGELF
J gene: TRBJ1-1; V gene: TRBV30; CDR3 protein: AWSRLRRGARPEAF
J gene: TRBJ2-1; V gene: TRBV10-1; CDR3 protein: ASSEAGYNEQF
J gene: TRBJ1-1; V gene: TRBV10-3; CDR3 protein: AISAGTVPNTEAF
J gene: TRBJ2-5; V gene: TRBV12-3/TRBV12-4; CDR3 protein: ASRTDRETQY
J gene: TRBJ1-1; V gene: TRBV4-1; CDR3 protein: ASSQGPVQGSTEAF
J gene: TRBJ2-3; V gene: TRBV5-5; CDR3 protein: ASSPQAHTQY
J gene: TRBJ1-2; V gene: TRBV12-5; CDR3 protein: ASGLLGAMIYGYT
J gene: TRBJ2-3; V gene: TRBV30; CDR3 protein: AWSVGGGQDTQY
J gene: TRBJ2-7; V gene: TRBV7-9; CDR3 protein: ASSRTGGVRWEQY
J gene: TRBJ2-1; V gene: TRBV27; CDR3 protein: ASSSFRGPNEQF
J gene: TRBJ2-1; V gene: TRBV5-1; CDR3 protein: ASSLVLAGVNEQF
J gene: TRBJ1-2; V gene: TRBV11-3; CDR3 protein: ASSLDVYGYT
J gene: TRBJ2-3; V gene: TRBV29-1; CDR3 protein: SVGGQGGSRTDTQY
J gene: TRBJ2-5; V gene: TRBV3-1; CDR3 protein: ASSHFRETQY
J gene: TRBJ2-7; V gene: TRBV12-3/TRBV12-4; CDR3 protein: ASKGGTYEQY
J gene: TRBJ2-3; V gene: TRBV12-3/TRBV12-4; CDR3 protein: ASSLRAGTDTQY
J gene: TRBJ1-1; V gene: TRBV30; CDR3 protein: AWKTTGGTEAF
J gene: TRBJ1-6; V gene: TRBV12-3/TRBV12-4; CDR3 protein: ASTPYSKNSPLH
J gene: TRBJ1-2; V gene: TRBV6-1; CDR3 protein: ASSSGIGPGAYGYT
J gene: TRBJ2-1; V gene: TRBV5-1; CDR3 protein: ASSLRANTYNEQF
J gene: TRBJ2-3; V gene: TRBV29-1; CDR3 protein: SVGKGQFGDTQY
J gene: TRBJ2-7; V gene: TRBV2; CDR3 protein: ASSEGDRGIYEQY
J gene: TRBJ2-7; V gene: TRBV28; CDR3 protein: ATQGAYEQY
J gene: TRBJ1-6; V gene: TRBV6-1; CDR3 protein: ASSAQGVRNSPLH
J gene: TRBJ2-7; V gene: TRBV2; CDR3 protein: ASSEWVVQGLAGEFEQY
J gene: TRBJ2-5; V gene: TRBV5-5; CDR3 protein: ASSFRDRVSETQY
J gene: TRBJ1-1; V gene: TRBV10-3; CDR3 protein: AITRQGASVDTEAF
J gene: TRBJ2-6; V gene: TRBV7-6; CDR3 protein: ASSLDLSGANVLT
J gene: TRBJ1-4; V gene: TRBV6-1; CDR3 protein: ASMVIGGSLNPNEKLF
J gene: TRBJ2-4; V gene: TRBV2; CDR3 protein: ASINSGTMNIQY
J gene: TRBJ2-2; V gene: TRBV7-3; CDR3 protein: ASSSGLHMGELF
J gene: TRBJ2-7; V gene: TRBV7-2; CDR3 protein: ASSRLAETYEQY
J gene: TRBJ1-2; V gene: TRBV5-6; CDR3 protein: ASSSLPKGGPNYGYT
J gene: TRBJ1-4; V gene: TRBV7-9; CDR3 protein: ASSLDSGGNEKLF
J gene: TRBJ2-5; V gene: TRBV19; CDR3 protein: ASSIDSGRAETQY